The present T cell receptor beta chain was sequenced within a study of T cell repertoires in cytomegalovirus infection. Germline assignment: CDR1 MDHEN and CDR2 SYDVKM. This CDR3 contains 14 residues. The V and J ends lost 7 bases and 2 bases respectively, with 15 bases between them. TCRdb reprocessed the reads via MiXCR and lists one record per CDR3 protein. The sample contains fewer than 550,000 distinct CDR3 sequences, less than 30% of which appear only once. This clonotype occurred a few times. The J gene is TRBJ2-7, the V gene TRBV28, with D uncertain. The sequence was obtained from a human donor in good health (CMV status not recorded). Some clones in this sample may be carry-over from other donors' samples. Sequenced input: PBMCs. The CDR3 sequence is CASNTHGLPYEQYF. DNA for the CDR3: TGTGCCAGCAACACCCACGGGCTTCCCTACGAGCAGTACTTC.